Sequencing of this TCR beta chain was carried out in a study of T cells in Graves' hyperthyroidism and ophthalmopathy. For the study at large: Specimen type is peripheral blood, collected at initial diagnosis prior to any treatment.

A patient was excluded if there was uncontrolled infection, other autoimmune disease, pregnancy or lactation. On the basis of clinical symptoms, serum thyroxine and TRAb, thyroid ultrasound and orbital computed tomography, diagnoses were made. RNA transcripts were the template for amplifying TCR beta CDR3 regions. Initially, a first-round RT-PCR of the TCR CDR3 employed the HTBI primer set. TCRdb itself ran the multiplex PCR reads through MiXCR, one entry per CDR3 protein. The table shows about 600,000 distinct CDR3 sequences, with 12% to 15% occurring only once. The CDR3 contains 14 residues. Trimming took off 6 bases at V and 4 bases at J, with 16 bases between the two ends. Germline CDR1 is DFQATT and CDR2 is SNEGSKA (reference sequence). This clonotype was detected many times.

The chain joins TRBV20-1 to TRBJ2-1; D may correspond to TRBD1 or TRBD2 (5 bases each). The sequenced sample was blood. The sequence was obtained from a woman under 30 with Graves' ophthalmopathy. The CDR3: CSAAGTLGYNEQFF. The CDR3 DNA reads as TGCAGTGCCGCAGGGACCCTAGGATACAATGAGCAGTTCTTC.